This T cell receptor beta chain was identified during a study of blood T cell repertoires in COVID-19. TCRdb keeps only in-frame clones here, not all; method: immunoSEQ multiplex PCR. This table holds some 220,000 clones, roughly 80% found once. The V gene's germline CDR1 is MRHNA and CDR2 SNTAGT. This CDR3 spans 14 amino acids. Trimming at V came to 5 bases and at J to 5 bases, leaving 5 bases not matched to a gene. Sequencing used peripheral blood. This chain uses TRBV6-4 with TRBJ2-2, with 7 bases that match TRBD1. This clonotype was obtained from an elderly woman with active or convalescent COVID-19. CDR3: CASSIDRVTGELFF. DNA for the CDR3: TGTGCCAGCAGTATCGACAGGGTAACCGGGGAGCTGTTTTTT.